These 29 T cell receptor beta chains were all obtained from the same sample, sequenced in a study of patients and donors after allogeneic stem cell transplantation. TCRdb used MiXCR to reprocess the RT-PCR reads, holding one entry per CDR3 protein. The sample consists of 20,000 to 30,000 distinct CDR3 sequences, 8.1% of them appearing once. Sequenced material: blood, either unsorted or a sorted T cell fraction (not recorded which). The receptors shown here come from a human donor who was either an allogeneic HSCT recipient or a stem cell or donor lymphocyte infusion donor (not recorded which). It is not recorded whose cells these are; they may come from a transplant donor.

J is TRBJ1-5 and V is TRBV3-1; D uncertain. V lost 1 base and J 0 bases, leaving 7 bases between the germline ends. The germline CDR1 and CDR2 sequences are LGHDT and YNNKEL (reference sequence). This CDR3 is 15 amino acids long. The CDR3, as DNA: TGTGCCAGCAGCCAAGGGTCCATTAGCAATCAGCCCCAGCATTTT. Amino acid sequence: CASSQGSISNQPQHF.

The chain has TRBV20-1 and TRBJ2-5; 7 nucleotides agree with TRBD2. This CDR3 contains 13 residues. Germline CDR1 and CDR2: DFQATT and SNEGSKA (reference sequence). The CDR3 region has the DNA TGCAGCTTTAGACTAGCTTTCCAAGAGACCCAGTACTTC. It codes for CSFRLAFQETQYF.

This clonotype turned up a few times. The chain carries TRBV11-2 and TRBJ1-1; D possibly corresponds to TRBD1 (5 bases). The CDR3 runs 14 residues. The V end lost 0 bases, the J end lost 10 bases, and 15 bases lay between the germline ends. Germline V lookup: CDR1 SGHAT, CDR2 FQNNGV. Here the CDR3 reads CASSLEVPQDSAFF. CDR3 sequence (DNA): TGTGCCAGCAGCTTAGAGGTCCCACAGGATTCAGCTTTCTTT.

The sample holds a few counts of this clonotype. The CDR3 region is CASSSAPPMVGVREETQYF. The CDR3 DNA reads TGTGCCAGCAGCTCGGCCCCGCCGATGGTGGGAGTGCGAGAAGAGACCCAGTACTTC. This chain connects TRBV9 to TRBJ2-5; tentative D call: TRBD2 (5 bases). Germline V CDR1 and CDR2: SGDLS, YYNGEE. The CDR3 has 19 residues. V was trimmed by 4 bases and J by 3 bases, leaving 28 bases between them. The variable domain in full, completed from reference TRBV9 and TRBJ2-5, reads DSGVTQTPKHLITATGQRVTLRCSPRSGDLSVYWYQQSLDQGLQFLIQYYNGEERAKGNILERFSAQQFPDLHSELNLSSLELGDSALYFCASSSAPPMVGVREETQYFGPGTRLLVL.

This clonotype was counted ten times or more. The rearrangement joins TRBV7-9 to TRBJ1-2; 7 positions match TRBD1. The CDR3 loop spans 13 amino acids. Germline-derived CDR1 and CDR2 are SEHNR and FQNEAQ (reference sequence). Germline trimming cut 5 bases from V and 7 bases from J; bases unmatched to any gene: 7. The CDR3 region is CASSPRGQSGYTF. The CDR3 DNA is TGTGCCAGCAGCCCTAGGGGGCAAAGTGGCTACACCTTC.

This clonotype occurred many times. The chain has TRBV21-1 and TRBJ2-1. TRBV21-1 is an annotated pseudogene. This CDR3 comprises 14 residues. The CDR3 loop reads CASSPRFAYNEQFF. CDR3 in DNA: TGTGCCAGCAGCCCCCGATTTGCCTACAATGAGCAGTTCTTC.

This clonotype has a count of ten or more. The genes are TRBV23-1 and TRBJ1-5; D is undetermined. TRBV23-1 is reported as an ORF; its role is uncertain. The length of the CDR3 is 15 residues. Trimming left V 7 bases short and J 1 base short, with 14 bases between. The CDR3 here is CASTVRGRSNQPQHF. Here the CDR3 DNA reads TGCGCCAGCACGGTCCGGGGTCGGAGCAATCAGCCCCAGCATTTT.

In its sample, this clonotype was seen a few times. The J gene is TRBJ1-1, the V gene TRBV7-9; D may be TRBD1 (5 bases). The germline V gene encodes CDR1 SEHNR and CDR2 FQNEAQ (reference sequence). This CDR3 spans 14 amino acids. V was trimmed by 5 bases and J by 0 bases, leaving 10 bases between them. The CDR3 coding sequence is TGTGCCAGCAGCCGACGGGGCTTGAACACTGAAGCTTTCTTT. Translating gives CASSRRGLNTEAFF.

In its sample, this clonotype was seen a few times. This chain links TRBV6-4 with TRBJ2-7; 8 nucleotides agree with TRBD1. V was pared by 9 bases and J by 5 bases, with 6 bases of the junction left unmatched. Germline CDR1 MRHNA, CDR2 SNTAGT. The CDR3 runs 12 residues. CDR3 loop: CARRQGANEQYF. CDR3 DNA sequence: TGTGCCAGAAGGCAGGGGGCAAACGAGCAGTACTTC.

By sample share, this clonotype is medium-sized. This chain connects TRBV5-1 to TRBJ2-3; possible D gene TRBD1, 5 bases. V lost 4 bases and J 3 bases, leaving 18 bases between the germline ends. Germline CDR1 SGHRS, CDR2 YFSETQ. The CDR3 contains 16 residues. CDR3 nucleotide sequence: TGCGCCAGCAGCACAGGAACAGATAGAGCGACAGATACGCAGTATTTT. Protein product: CASSTGTDRATDTQYF.

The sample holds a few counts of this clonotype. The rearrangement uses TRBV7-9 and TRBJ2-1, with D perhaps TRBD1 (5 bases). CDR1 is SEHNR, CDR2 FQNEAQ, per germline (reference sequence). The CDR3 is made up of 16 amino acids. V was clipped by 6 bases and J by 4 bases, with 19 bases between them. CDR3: CASSSSRVVGYNEQFF. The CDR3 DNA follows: TGTGCCAGCAGTTCATCCAGGGTTGTAGGGTACAATGAGCAGTTCTTC. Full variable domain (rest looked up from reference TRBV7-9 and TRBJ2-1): DTGVSQNPRHKITKRGQNVTFRCDPISEHNRLYWYRQTLGQGPEFLTYFQNEAQLEKSRLLSDRFSAERPKGSFSTLEIQRTEQGDSAMYLCASSSSRVVGYNEQFFGPGTRLTVL.

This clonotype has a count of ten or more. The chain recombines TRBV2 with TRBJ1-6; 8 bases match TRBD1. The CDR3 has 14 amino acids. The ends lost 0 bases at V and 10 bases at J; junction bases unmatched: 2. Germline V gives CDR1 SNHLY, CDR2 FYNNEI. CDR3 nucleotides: TGTGCCAGCAGTGAAGCGCAGGGGGCATCACCCCTCCACTTT. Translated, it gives CASSEAQGASPLHF.

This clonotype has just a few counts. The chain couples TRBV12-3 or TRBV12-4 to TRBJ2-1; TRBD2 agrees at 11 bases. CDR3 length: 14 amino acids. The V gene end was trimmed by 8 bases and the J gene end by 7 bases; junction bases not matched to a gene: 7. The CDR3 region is CASGLAGGSNEQFF. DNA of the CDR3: TGTGCCAGCGGCCTAGCGGGGGGTTCGAATGAGCAGTTCTTC.

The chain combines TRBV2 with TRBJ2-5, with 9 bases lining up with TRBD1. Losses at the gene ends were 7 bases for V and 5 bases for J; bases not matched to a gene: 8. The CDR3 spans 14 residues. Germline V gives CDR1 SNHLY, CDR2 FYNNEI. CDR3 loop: CASTQQGQGETQYF. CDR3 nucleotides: TGTGCCAGCACCCAACAAGGACAGGGGGAGACCCAGTACTTC.

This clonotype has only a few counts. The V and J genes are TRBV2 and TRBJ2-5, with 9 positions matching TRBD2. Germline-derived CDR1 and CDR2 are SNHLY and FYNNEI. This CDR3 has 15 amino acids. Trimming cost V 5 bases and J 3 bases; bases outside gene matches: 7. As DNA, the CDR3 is TGTGCCAGCAGTCTCCTAGCGGGAACAAAAGAGACCCAGTACTTC. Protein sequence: CASSLLAGTKETQYF.

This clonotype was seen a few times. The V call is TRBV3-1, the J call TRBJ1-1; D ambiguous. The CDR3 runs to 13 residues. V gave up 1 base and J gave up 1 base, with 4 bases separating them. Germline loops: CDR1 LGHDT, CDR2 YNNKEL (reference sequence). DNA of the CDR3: TGTGCCAGCAGCCAAGGGACGAACACTGAAGCTTTCTTT. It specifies CASSQGTNTEAFF.

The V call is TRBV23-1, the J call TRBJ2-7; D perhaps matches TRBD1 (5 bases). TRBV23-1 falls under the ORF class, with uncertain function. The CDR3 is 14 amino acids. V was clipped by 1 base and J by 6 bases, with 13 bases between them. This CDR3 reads CASSQFDSPSEQYF. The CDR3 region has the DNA TGCGCCAGCAGTCAATTCGACAGTCCTAGCGAGCAGTACTTC.

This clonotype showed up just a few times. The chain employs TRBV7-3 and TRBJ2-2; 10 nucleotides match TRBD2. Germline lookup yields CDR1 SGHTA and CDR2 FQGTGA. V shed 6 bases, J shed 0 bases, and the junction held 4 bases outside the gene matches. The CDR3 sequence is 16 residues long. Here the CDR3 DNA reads TGTGCCAGCAGGGAAACTAGCGGGGCGAACACCGGGGAGCTGTTTTTT. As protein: CASRETSGANTGELFF.

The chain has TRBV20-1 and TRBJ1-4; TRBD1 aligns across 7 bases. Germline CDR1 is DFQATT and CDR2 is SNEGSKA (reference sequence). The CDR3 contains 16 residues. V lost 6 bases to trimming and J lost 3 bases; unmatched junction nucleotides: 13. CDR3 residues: CSARGAAGRANEKLFF. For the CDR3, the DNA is TGCAGTGCCAGGGGGGCCGCGGGGCGTGCTAATGAAAAACTGTTTTTT.

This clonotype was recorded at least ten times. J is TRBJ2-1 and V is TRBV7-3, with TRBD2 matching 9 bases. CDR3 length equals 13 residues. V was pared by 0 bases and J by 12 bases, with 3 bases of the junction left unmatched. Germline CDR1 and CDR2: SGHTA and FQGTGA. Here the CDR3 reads CASSLTSGGRQFF. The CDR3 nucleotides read TGTGCCAGCAGCTTAACCAGCGGGGGGAGGCAGTTCTTC. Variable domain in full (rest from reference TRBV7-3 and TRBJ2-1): GAGVSQTPSNKVTEKGKYVELRCDPISGHTALYWYRQSLGQGPEFLIYFQGTGAADDSGLPNDRFFAVRPEGSVSTLKIQRTERGDSAVYLCASSLTSGGRQFFGPGTRLTVL.

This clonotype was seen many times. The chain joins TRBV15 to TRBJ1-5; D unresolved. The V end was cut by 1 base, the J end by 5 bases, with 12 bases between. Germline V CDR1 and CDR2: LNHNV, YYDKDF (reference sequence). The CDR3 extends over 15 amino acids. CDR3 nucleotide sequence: TGTGCCACCAGCAGAGGCAGGAAGGCTGATCAGCCCCAGCATTTT. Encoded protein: CATSRGRKADQPQHF.

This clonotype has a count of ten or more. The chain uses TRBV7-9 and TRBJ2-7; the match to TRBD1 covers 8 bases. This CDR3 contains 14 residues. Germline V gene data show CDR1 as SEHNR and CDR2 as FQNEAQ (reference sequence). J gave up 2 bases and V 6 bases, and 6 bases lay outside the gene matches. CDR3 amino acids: CASRQQGATYEQYF. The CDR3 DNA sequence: TGTGCCAGCAGACAGCAGGGGGCGACCTACGAGCAGTACTTC.

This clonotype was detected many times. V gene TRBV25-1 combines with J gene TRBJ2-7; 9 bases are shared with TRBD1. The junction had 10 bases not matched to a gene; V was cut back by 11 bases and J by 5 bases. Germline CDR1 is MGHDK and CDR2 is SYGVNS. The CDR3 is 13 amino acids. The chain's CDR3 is CAFPDRGLHEQYF. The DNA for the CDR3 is TGTGCCTTCCCGGACAGGGGCCTCCACGAGCAGTACTTC.

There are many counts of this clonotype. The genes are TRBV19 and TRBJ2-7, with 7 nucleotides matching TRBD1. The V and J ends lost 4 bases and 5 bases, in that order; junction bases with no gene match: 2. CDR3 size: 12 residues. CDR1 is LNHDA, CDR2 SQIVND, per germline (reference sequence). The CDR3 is CASSTQGDEQYF. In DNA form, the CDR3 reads TGTGCCAGTAGTACTCAGGGGGACGAGCAGTACTTC.

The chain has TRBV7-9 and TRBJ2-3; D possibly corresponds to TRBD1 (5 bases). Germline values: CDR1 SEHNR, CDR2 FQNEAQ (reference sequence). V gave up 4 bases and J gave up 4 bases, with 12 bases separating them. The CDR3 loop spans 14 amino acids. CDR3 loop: CASSSQGRADTQYF. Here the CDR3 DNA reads TGTGCCAGCAGCTCCCAGGGCCGGGCAGATACGCAGTATTTT.

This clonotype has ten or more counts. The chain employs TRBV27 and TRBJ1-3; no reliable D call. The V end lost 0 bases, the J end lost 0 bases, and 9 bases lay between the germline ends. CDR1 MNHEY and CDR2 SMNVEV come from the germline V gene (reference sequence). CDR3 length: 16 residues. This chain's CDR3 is CASSLSTLSSGNTIYF. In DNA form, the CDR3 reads TGTGCCAGCAGTTTATCCACCCTGAGCTCTGGAAACACCATATATTTT.

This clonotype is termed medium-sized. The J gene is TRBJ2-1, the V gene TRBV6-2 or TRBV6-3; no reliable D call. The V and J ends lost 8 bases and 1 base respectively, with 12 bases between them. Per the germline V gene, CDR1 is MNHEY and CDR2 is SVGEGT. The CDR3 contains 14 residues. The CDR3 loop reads CASVKALSYNEQFF. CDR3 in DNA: TGTGCCAGCGTCAAGGCCTTATCCTACAATGAGCAGTTCTTC.

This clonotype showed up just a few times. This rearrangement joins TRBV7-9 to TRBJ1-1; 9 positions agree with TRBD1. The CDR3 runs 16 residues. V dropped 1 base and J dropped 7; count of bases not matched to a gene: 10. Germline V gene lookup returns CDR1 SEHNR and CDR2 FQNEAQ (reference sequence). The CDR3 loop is CASSLGWDRAGDEAFF. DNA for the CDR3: TGTGCCAGCAGCTTAGGGTGGGACAGGGCGGGGGATGAAGCTTTCTTT.

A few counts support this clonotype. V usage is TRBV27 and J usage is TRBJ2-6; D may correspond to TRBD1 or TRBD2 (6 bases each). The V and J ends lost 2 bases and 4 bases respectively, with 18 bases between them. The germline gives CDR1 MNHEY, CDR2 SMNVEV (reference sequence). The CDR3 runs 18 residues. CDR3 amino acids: CASSLNRYRGEGANVLTF. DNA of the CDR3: TGTGCCAGCAGTTTAAATCGGTATAGGGGGGAAGGGGCCAACGTCCTGACTTTC.